The entry below gives a single T cell receptor beta chain sequence along with its context. The antigen is unknown. This sample is part of a study of T cell responses to AZD1222 COVID-19 vaccine. Study summary: Second-dose timings of about 4 or about 12 weeks were pooled. Broader study findings: Across the whole spike, CD4 TCRs peaked at regions 160-218 and 743-854. Only after the peak T cell response were repertoires sampled.

This CDR3 comprises 16 residues. The V gene's germline CDR1 is MNHEY and CDR2 SVGAGI. V lost 1 base, J lost 4 bases, and 3 bases stayed unmatched. Only in-frame clones appear in the TCRdb table, and some are missing; sequencing was by immunoSEQ multiplex PCR. The sample carries 150,000 or so clones, under 90% recorded once. Source: peripheral blood, taken on day 0 of AZD1222 vaccination. The TCR was taken from an adult in good health. This chain connects TRBV6-5 to TRBJ2-2; 10 bases are shared with TRBD2. DNA of the CDR3: TGTGCCAGCAGTTACTATGGGACTAGCGCCACCGGGGAGCTGTTTTTT. This translates into CASSYYGTSATGELFF.